This TCR beta chain was observed in a study of T cell responses to AZD1222 COVID-19 vaccine. Study-level points and caveats: Repertoire sampling happened only post peak T cell response. Per reports, nearly half of all spike-specific TCRs target regions that are unmutated in variants.

On this clone: The antigen is unknown.

Clones were read by immunoSEQ multiplex PCR, and TCRdb kept only the in-frame ones, dropping some. The table lists around 130,000 clones, around 88% of them singletons. Trimming shortened V by 1 base and J by 8 bases, and 9 bases separated the two germline ends. The CDR3 extends over 13 amino acids. CDR1 is MDHEN and CDR2 is SYDVKM in the germline V gene. V gene TRBV28 combines with J gene TRBJ2-1; D is possibly TRBD1 or TRBD2 (5 bases each). The TCR comes from an adult in good health. This specimen consisted of peripheral blood, obtained on day 0 of AZD1222 vaccination. The CDR3 bases are TGTGCCAGCAGTTTATTAGGGACCGATGAGCAGTTCTTC. Amino acid sequence: CASSLLGTDEQFF.